This paragraph covers one T cell receptor beta chain sequence. The antigen remains unidentified. Separate from the roughly 730-subject first cohort, the approximately 120-subject validation cohort was the one that the donors belonged to. Trimming cost V 6 bases and J 8 bases; bases outside gene matches: 10. The CDR3 length is 15 residues. The germline V gene has CDR1 LNHDA and CDR2 SQIVND (reference sequence). Assay: immunoSEQ multiplex PCR; the TCRdb copy retains only in-frame clones and omits some. The sample comprises 240,000 or so clones, approximately 84% of which are singletons, and over 0.95% rests with the top ten. The source of the sample is a study of cytomegalovirus exposure and HLA in healthy donors. As for the study in general: The use of the same platform for the 100 to 150 validation repertoires and the 600 to 700 first-cohort repertoires was reported by a later analysis. Study-wide points: There were a few CMV-associated chains whose specificity for CMV antigens was confirmed in vitro. Investigators reported 150 to 200 TCR beta chains as tied to cytomegalovirus.

Sequencing input: PBMCs. V is TRBV19 and J is TRBJ2-1, with 10 bases lining up with TRBD2. This clonotype was sampled from a woman aged 30 to 39 in good health and CMV-seropositive. The CDR3 DNA reads as TGTGCCAGTAGCCCGCTAGCGGGAGTGGATTATGAGCAGTTCTTC. Translating it yields CASSPLAGVDYEQFF.